Below are 27 T cell receptor beta chains sequenced from a single sample in a study of response to subunit inactivated influenza vaccine. TCRdb re-derived calls from the RT-PCR reads in MiXCR, one entry per CDR3 protein. The table shows 600,000 to 850,000 distinct CDR3 sequences, with 11% to 15% occurring only once. The sequenced sample was PBMCs from blood, obtained 14 to 15 days before vaccination. These receptors were taken from a man in his fifties who received an inactivated influenza vaccine.

In the case of this clonotype: A clone one base away is much larger, so this may be a read error. The chain uses TRBV20-1 and TRBJ2-3, with TRBD2 matching 7 bases. Germline V gene data show CDR1 as DFQATT and CDR2 as SNEGSKA (reference sequence). The CDR3 is made up of 14 amino acids. As DNA, the CDR3 is TGCAGAGCTCGGACTAGACCAAGCACAGATACGCAGTATTTT. Amino acid sequence: CRARTRPSTDTQYF.

This clonotype was observed a few times. Germline and junction disagree at one end, which may indicate a read error. V and J are TRBV6-1 and TRBJ2-3; D may match TRBD1 or TRBD2 (5 bases each). The CDR3 has 14 amino acids. The germline gives CDR1 MNHNS, CDR2 SASEGT. CDR3 region: CASRQDRGTDTRYF. The CDR3 DNA sequence: TGTGCCAGCAGACAGGACCGGGGCACAGATACGCGGTATTTT.

In this sample, this clonotype turned up a few times. This chain joins TRBV20-1 and TRBJ2-7; 9 bases fit TRBD1. V lost 1 base, J lost 3 bases, and 4 bases stayed unmatched. CDR1 DFQATT and CDR2 SNEGSKA come from the germline V gene (reference sequence). This CDR3 is 14 amino acids long. In DNA, the CDR3 is TGCAGTGCTAGAGGGGGGACAGGGTTCTACGAGCAGTACTTC. Translating it yields CSARGGTGFYEQYF.

This clonotype was seen only a few times. The rearrangement joins TRBV11-2 to TRBJ2-5; possibly TRBD1 or TRBD2 for D (5 bases each). The CDR3 has 12 amino acids. Trimming removed 10 bases from V and 4 bases from J, with 13 bases in between. Germline CDR1 is SGHAT and CDR2 is FQNNGV. CDR3 DNA: TGTGCCACCGGAAGGGACGGAGAGACCCAGTACTTC. Protein sequence: CATGRDGETQYF.

CDR3 sequence: CASSLRQLNEKLFF. As DNA, the CDR3 is TGTGCCAGCAGCTTGAGACAGCTAAATGAAAAACTGTTTTTT. This chain joins TRBV13 and TRBJ1-4; weak D call: TRBD1 (5 bases). The CDR3 spans 14 residues. V lost 3 bases to trimming and J lost 5 bases, with 10 bases between them. Germline-derived CDR1 and CDR2 are PRHDT and FYEKMQ (reference sequence).

This clonotype was counted only a few times. The genes are TRBV10-3 and TRBJ2-2; TRBD1 aligns across 7 bases. V trimming: 7 bases; J trimming: 5 bases; junction bases outside the gene matches: 10. The germline gives CDR1 ENHRY, CDR2 SYGVKD. This CDR3 is 15 amino acids long. The CDR3 DNA is TGTGCCATCACCCCGTCGACAGGGCGTACCGGGGAGCTGTTTTTT. Translated, it gives CAITPSTGRTGELFF.

The gene calls are TRBV28 and TRBJ1-2; 9 bases align to TRBD1. Germline CDR1 and CDR2: MDHEN and SYDVKM. J was trimmed by 8 bases and V by 4 bases; bases with no gene match: 5. The CDR3 covers 13 residues. The CDR3 DNA follows: TGTGCCAGCAGTTCCGGGACAGGGCAGGGCTACACCTTC. Translating it yields CASSSGTGQGYTF.

The CDR3 sequence: CAISELGAVGETQYF. CDR3 DNA sequence: TGTGCCATCAGTGAGCTGGGGGCGGTCGGGGAGACCCAGTACTTC. The rearrangement joins TRBV10-3 to TRBJ2-5; D perhaps matches TRBD1 (6 bases). Germline V gives CDR1 ENHRY, CDR2 SYGVKD. V was shortened by 2 bases and J by 5 bases, with 15 bases between the two germline ends. The CDR3 consists of 15 residues.

V gene TRBV7-2 combines with J gene TRBJ2-5; unclear D gene. CDR1 and CDR2 from the germline V gene are SGHTA and FQGNSA. The CDR3 has 15 amino acids. V lost 1 base, J lost 2 bases, and 11 bases lay in between. The CDR3 spells CASSLDSSEQETQYF. The CDR3 DNA reads as TGTGCCAGCAGCTTAGATAGCTCGGAACAAGAGACCCAGTACTTC.

The V and J genes are TRBV4-1 and TRBJ2-1; maybe TRBD1 (6 bases). CDR1 and CDR2 (germline): MGHRA, YSYEKL. The CDR3 spans 15 residues. Trimming shortened V by 4 bases and J by 6 bases, and 16 bases separated the two germline ends. The CDR3 reads CASSPRDTISNEQFF. CDR3 DNA: TGCGCCAGCAGCCCCCGGGACACTATTAGCAATGAGCAGTTCTTC.

The chain has TRBV11-1 and TRBJ2-4; D perhaps matches TRBD2 (6 bases). Deletions cut 0 bases from V and 0 bases from J, with 12 bases between. CDR1 is SGHAT, CDR2 FQDESV, per germline (reference sequence). There are 17 residues in the CDR3. CDR3 region: CASSLAPGVGAKNIQYF. CDR3 nucleotides: TGTGCCAGCAGCTTAGCGCCGGGGGTAGGAGCCAAAAACATTCAGTACTTC.

The chain joins TRBV6-2 or TRBV6-3 to TRBJ2-7; D may be TRBD1 (7 bases). The CDR3 length is 16 residues. Per germline, CDR1 MNHEY and CDR2 SVGEGT. The ends were cut back, 0 bases at V and 5 bases at J, with 17 bases in the middle. The CDR3 region is CASSYSRRDSRHEQYF. CDR3 in DNA: TGTGCCAGCAGTTACTCGAGGCGGGACAGTCGACACGAGCAGTACTTC.

This clonotype was detected a few times. The chain recombines TRBV10-2 with TRBJ2-2; 14 bases are shared with TRBD2. This CDR3 comprises 13 residues. Looked up from germline, CDR1 is WSHSY and CDR2 is SAAADI. The CDR3 spells CAGTSGGTGELFF. CDR3 nucleotides: TGCGCAGGGACTAGCGGGGGTACCGGGGAGCTGTTTTTT.

The rearrangement uses TRBV20-1 and TRBJ2-3; 7 positions match TRBD2. J gave up 1 base and V 3 bases, and 7 bases lay outside the gene matches. The V gene's germline CDR1 is DFQATT and CDR2 SNEGSKA (reference sequence). The CDR3 length is 15 residues. This chain's CDR3 is CSARVSGLGTDTQYF. The CDR3 region has the DNA TGCAGTGCTAGGGTTAGCGGACTAGGCACAGATACGCAGTATTTT.

This chain uses TRBV11-2 with TRBJ2-7; D call uncertain. Deletions cut 1 base from V and 4 bases from J, with 11 bases between. Germline V gene data show CDR1 as SGHAT and CDR2 as FQNNGV. CDR3 size: 14 residues. CDR3 sequence: CASSLVQRWYEQYF. CDR3 DNA sequence: TGTGCCAGCAGCTTAGTCCAGCGTTGGTACGAGCAGTACTTC.

This clonotype was observed a few times. The chain uses TRBV10-2 and TRBJ2-1; D might be TRBD2 (5 bases). The germline CDR1 and CDR2 sequences are WSHSY and SAAADI. The V and J ends lost 4 bases and 3 bases respectively, with 13 bases between them. CDR3 length: 15 amino acids. The CDR3 nucleotides read TGCGCCAGCAGTGGGCAGCGGACGAACTACAATGAGCAGTTCTTC. Amino acids: CASSGQRTNYNEQFF.

This clonotype was counted between two and nine times. The V gene is TRBV12-3 or TRBV12-4, the J gene TRBJ1-2; D is perhaps TRBD1 (5 bases). This CDR3 is 14 amino acids long. Trimming removed 3 bases at V and 4 bases at J, with 12 bases between. For the CDR3, the DNA is TGTGCCAGCAGTTTCCCTTACGACAGCTATGGCTACACCTTC. This sequence encodes CASSFPYDSYGYTF.

This chain joins TRBV5-1 and TRBJ2-1; D is perhaps TRBD1 or TRBD2 (7 bases each). This CDR3 contains 15 residues. The germline CDR1 and CDR2 sequences are SGHRS and YFSETQ. Trimming took 3 bases from V and 6 from J, leaving 16 bases between them. The CDR3 loop is CASSSQGGNANEQFF. The CDR3 DNA follows: TGCGCCAGCAGCTCCCAGGGGGGGAATGCCAATGAGCAGTTCTTC.

This clonotype was counted only a few times. V and J are TRBV7-2 and TRBJ1-1; unclear D gene. CDR3 length: 11 amino acids. The V end lost 1 base, the J end lost 8 bases, and 5 bases lay between the germline ends. CDR1 SGHTA and CDR2 FQGNSA come from the germline V gene. The CDR3 DNA is TGTGCCAGCAGCTTAGGCGTCGAAGCTTTCTTT. Amino acid sequence: CASSLGVEAFF.

This clonotype was seen a few times. The V call is TRBV20-1, the J call TRBJ2-3; D unresolved. The germline gives CDR1 DFQATT, CDR2 SNEGSKA (reference sequence). The length of the CDR3 is 14 residues. V shed 0 bases and J shed 4 bases, with 11 bases lying between them. CDR3 amino acids: CSARDPVLPDTQYF. The DNA of the CDR3 is TGCAGTGCTAGAGATCCAGTATTGCCAGATACGCAGTATTTT.

This clonotype was found a few times. V is TRBV29-1 and J is TRBJ2-3; 10 bases are a match to TRBD2. This CDR3 contains 16 residues. Germline CDR1 and CDR2: SQVTM and ANQGSEA. Trimming cost V 3 bases and J 4 bases; bases outside gene matches: 10. Here the CDR3 reads CSVEGKILAGPDTQYF. CDR3 nucleotides: TGCAGCGTTGAGGGGAAGATACTAGCGGGGCCAGATACGCAGTATTTT.

In its sample, this clonotype was seen a few times. The V and J genes are TRBV7-8 and TRBJ1-5; D gene uncertain. Germline-derived CDR1 and CDR2 are SGHVS and FQNEAQ. The V end was cut by 4 bases, the J end by 0 bases, with 10 bases between. This CDR3 spans 15 amino acids. The CDR3 is CASSYGLDSNQPQHF. CDR3 bases: TGTGCCAGCAGCTATGGCCTCGATAGCAATCAGCCCCAGCATTTT.

This clonotype was found a few times. The rearrangement links TRBV5-1 to TRBJ1-2; D is possibly TRBD1 (6 bases). V lost 6 bases, J lost 0 bases, and 12 bases lay in between. The CDR3 loop spans 14 amino acids. Germline loops: CDR1 SGHRS, CDR2 YFSETQ. Here the CDR3 DNA reads TGCGCCAGCACCATGGGGGCTGCTAACTATGGCTACACCTTC. Protein sequence: CASTMGAANYGYTF.

The rearrangement joins TRBV20-1 to TRBJ2-1, with 9 nucleotides matching TRBD2. V was clipped by 0 bases and J by 9 bases; unmatched bases: 3. The CDR3 is 13 residues long. Germline values: CDR1 DFQATT, CDR2 SNEGSKA (reference sequence). The CDR3 bases are TGCAGTGCTAGAGATAGCGGGAGTCGTGAGCAGTTCTTC. Its translation: CSARDSGSREQFF.

The rearrangement joins TRBV10-3 to TRBJ1-1, with 8 bases fitting TRBD1. The CDR3 is 16 residues long. The V and J ends lost 2 bases and 5 bases, in that order; junction bases with no gene match: 10. CDR1 is ENHRY and CDR2 is SYGVKD in the germline V gene. The CDR3 DNA reads TGTGCCATCAGTGAGCGGGACAGGACGGGAAGGACTGAAGCTTTCTTT. Its protein is CAISERDRTGRTEAFF.

This chain connects TRBV7-3 to TRBJ2-1, with D unclear. Between the trimmed V and J ends, which lost 1 base and 9 bases, there was a span of 22 bases. Per germline, CDR1 SGHTA and CDR2 FQGTGA. This CDR3 has 17 amino acids. This CDR3 is CASSLMPTETTMSEQFF. The CDR3 DNA sequence: TGTGCCAGCAGCTTAATGCCTACCGAAACTACAATGAGTGAGCAGTTCTTC.

This clonotype was picked up many times. V usage is TRBV7-3 and J usage is TRBJ2-3; 7 bases fit TRBD1. J was trimmed by 6 bases and V by 2 bases; bases with no gene match: 5. The CDR3 is made up of 14 amino acids. The germline V gene has CDR1 SGHTA and CDR2 FQGTGA. The CDR3: CASSLGQETDTQYF. Here the CDR3 DNA reads TGTGCCAGCAGCTTAGGACAGGAGACGGATACGCAGTATTTT. Filled out from reference TRBV7-3 and TRBJ2-3, the complete variable domain reads GAGVSQTPSNKVTEKGKYVELRCDPISGHTALYWYRQSLGQGPEFLIYFQGTGAADDSGLPNDRFFAVRPEGSVSTLKIQRTERGDSAVYLCASSLGQETDTQYFGPGTRLTVL.